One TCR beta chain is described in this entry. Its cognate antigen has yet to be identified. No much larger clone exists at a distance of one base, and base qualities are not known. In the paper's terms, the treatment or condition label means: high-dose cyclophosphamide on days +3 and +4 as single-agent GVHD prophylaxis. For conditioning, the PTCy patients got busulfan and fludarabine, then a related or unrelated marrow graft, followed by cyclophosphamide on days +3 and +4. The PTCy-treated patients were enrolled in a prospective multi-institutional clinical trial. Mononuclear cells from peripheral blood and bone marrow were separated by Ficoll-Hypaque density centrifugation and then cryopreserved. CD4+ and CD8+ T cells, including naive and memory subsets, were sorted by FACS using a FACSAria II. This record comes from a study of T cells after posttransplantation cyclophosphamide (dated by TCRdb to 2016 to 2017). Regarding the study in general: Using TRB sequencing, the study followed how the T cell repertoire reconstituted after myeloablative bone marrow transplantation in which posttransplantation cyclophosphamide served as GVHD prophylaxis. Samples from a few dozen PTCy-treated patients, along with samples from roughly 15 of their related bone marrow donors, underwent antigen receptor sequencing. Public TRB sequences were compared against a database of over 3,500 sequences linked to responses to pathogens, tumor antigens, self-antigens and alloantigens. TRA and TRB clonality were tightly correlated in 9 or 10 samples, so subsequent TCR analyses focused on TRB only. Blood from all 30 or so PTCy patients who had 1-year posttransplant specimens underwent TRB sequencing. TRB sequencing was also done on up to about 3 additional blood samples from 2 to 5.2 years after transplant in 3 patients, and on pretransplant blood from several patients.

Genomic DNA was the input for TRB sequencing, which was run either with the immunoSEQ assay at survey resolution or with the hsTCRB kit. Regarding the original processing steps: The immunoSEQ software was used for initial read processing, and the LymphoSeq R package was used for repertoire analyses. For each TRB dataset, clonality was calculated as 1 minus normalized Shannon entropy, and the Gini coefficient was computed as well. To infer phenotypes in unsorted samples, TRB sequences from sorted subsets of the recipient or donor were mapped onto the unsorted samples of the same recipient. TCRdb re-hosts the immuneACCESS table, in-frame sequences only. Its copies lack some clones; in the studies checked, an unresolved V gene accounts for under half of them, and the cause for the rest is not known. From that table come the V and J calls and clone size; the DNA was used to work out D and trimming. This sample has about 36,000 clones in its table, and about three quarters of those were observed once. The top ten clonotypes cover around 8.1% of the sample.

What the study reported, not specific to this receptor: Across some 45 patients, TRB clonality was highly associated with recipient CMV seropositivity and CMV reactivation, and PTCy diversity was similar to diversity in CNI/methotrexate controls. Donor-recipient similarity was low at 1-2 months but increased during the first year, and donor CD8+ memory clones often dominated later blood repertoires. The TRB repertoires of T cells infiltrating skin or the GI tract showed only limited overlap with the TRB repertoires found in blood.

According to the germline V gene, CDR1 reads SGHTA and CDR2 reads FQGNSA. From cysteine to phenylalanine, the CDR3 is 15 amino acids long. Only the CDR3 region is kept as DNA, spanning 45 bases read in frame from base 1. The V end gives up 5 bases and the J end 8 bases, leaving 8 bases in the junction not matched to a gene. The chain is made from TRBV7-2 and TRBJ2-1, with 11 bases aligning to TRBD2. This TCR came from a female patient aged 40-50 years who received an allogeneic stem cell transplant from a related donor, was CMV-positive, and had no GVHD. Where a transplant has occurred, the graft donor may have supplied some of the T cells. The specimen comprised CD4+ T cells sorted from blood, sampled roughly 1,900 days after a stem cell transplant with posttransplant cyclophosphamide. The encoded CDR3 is CASSLTSGDWDEQFF. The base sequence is TGTGCCAGCAGCCTGACTAGCGGGGACTGGGATGAGCAGTTCTTC.